The 32 T cell receptor beta chains listed next were all sequenced from one sample in a study of CD8+ T cells in alopecia areata. Treatment in this sample: oral pan-JAK inhibitor, 5-10 mg twice daily. Sequencing templates came from extracted RNA that was reverse transcribed into cDNA. This table comes from immunoSEQ multiplex PCR, and its TCRdb copy is limited to in-frame clones, with some not included. The sample carries roughly 190,000 clones, more than 55% recorded once. Source: CD4+ T cells sorted from blood, taken at week 4, from a patient treated with tofacitinib. The origin of the receptors is a human donor with alopecia areata.

This chain uses TRBV9 with TRBJ1-2; D gene uncertain. CDR3 size: 16 residues. The V end lost 4 bases, the J end lost 0 bases, and 16 bases lay between the germline ends. Germline V gene lookup returns CDR1 SGDLS and CDR2 YYNGEE. The CDR3 bases are TGTGCCAGCAGCCTTCGACAAGTCCCGACTAACTATGGCTACACCTTC. Protein sequence: CASSLRQVPTNYGYTF.

The V gene is TRBV25-1, the J gene TRBJ2-4; D may be TRBD2 (6 bases). Germline V CDR1 and CDR2: MGHDK, SYGVNS. This CDR3 spans 17 amino acids. Trimming shortened V by 3 bases and J by 3 bases, and 18 bases separated the two germline ends. The CDR3 DNA reads as TGTGCCAGCAGTGAGCTAATGGGAGGTTGGGACAAAAACATTCAGTACTTC. Protein product: CASSELMGGWDKNIQYF. Full variable domain (outside the CDR3, taken from reference TRBV25-1 and TRBJ2-4): EADIYQTPRYLVIGTGKKITLECSQTMGHDKMYWYQQDPGMELHLIHYSYGVNSTEKGDLSSESTVSRIRTEHFPLTLESARPSHTSQYLCASSELMGGWDKNIQYFGAGTRLSVL.

This clone was counted a few times. J is TRBJ1-4 and V is TRBV29-1; D not resolved. V was trimmed by 4 bases and J by 7 bases, leaving 10 bases between them. This CDR3 comprises 12 residues. In germline, CDR1 is SQVTM, CDR2 ANQGSEA. CDR3 DNA: TGCAGCGTTGCGGACGTCGGTGAAAAACTGTTTTTT. It is translated as CSVADVGEKLFF.

The gene calls are TRBV27 and TRBJ2-5; D gene ambiguous. Germline CDR1 MNHEY, CDR2 SMNVEV (reference sequence). CDR3 length: 14 amino acids. V lost 4 bases, J lost 5 bases, and 14 bases lay in between. CDR3 nucleotide sequence: TGTGCCAGCAGTTCCCTGACGGGTCGGGAGACCCAGTACTTC. Its protein product is CASSSLTGRETQYF.

Note on this clone: Other DNA sequences in this specimen translate into the identical CDR3. CDR3 protein: CAWSVRGGETQYF. For the CDR3, the DNA is TGTGCCTGGAGTGTACGGGGGGGAGAGACCCAGTACTTC. The chain recombines TRBV30 with TRBJ2-5; 8 bases are shared with TRBD2. Germline values: CDR1 GTSNPN, CDR2 SVGIG (reference sequence). The CDR3 spans 13 residues. Losses at the gene ends were 0 bases for V and 4 bases for J; bases not matched to a gene: 1.

Only one count was recorded for this clone. Here the CDR3 DNA reads TGTGCCTGGAGTCCGGACGTTCATGGCTACACCTTC. It encodes CAWSPDVHGYTF. The V gene is TRBV30, the J gene TRBJ1-2; D ambiguous. Germline values: CDR1 GTSNPN, CDR2 SVGIG (reference sequence). Trimming left V 2 bases short and J 6 bases short, with 10 bases between. CDR3 length: 12 amino acids. Full variable domain (missing parts from reference TRBV30 and TRBJ1-2): SQTIHQWPATLVQPVGSPLSLECTVEGTSNPNLYWYRQAAGRGLQLLFYSVGIGQISSEVPQNLSASRPQDRQFILSSKKLLLSDSGFYLCAWSPDVHGYTFGSGTRLTVV.

The CDR3, as DNA: TGTGCCAGCAGCCCGGGACAGGGGAGCGAGACCCAGTACTTC. Protein: CASSPGQGSETQYF. The chain uses TRBV11-2 and TRBJ2-7; 10 nucleotides line up with TRBD1. The J call may be wrong; the DNA end is better matched by TRBJ2-5. The CDR3 has 14 amino acids. CDR1 and CDR2 from the germline V gene are SGHAT and FQNNGV.

The rearrangement links TRBV4-1 to TRBJ1-5; possible D gene TRBD1, 6 bases. V was trimmed by 2 bases and J by 4 bases, leaving 21 bases between them. This CDR3 has 18 residues. Germline V CDR1 and CDR2: MGHRA, YSYEKL. The CDR3 DNA reads TGCGCCAGCAGCCAACCGCCCCCCAGGGGAAGGCTGAATCAGCCCCAGCATTTT. It specifies CASSQPPPRGRLNQPQHF.

Here the CDR3 reads CASSLHGASSNQPQHF. For the CDR3, the DNA is TGTGCCAGCAGCTTGCATGGGGCTAGTAGCAATCAGCCCCAGCATTTT. The chain links TRBV5-6 to TRBJ1-5; a possible D gene is TRBD1 (5 bases). CDR1 is SGHDT and CDR2 is YYEEEE in the germline V gene. V lost 1 base to trimming and J lost 0 bases, with 11 bases between them. The CDR3 is 16 residues long.

This clone showed up just a few times. This chain joins TRBV7-9 and TRBJ2-1; the match to TRBD1 covers 9 bases. The CDR3 contains 16 residues. The germline V gene encodes CDR1 SEHNR and CDR2 FQNEAQ (reference sequence). V lost 3 bases and J lost 5; bases outside the gene matches: 8. CDR3 loop: CASSLWATGGHNEQFF. The CDR3 bases are TGTGCCAGCAGCTTGTGGGCGACAGGGGGGCACAATGAGCAGTTCTTC.

This clone was counted a single time. The gene calls are TRBV19 and TRBJ2-4; D unresolved. This CDR3 comprises 11 residues. Trimming cost V 5 bases and J 8 bases, with 7 bases left between them. Looked up from germline, CDR1 is LNHDA and CDR2 is SQIVND (reference sequence). CDR3 protein: CASSPSDIQYF. The CDR3 nucleotides read TGTGCCAGTAGTCCTTCTGACATTCAGTACTTC.

The chain employs TRBV4-1 and TRBJ2-3, with TRBD2 matching 7 bases. From germline, CDR1 is MGHRA and CDR2 YSYEKL. The CDR3 loop spans 14 amino acids. V was pared by 4 bases and J by 5 bases, with 6 bases of the junction left unmatched. The CDR3: CASSPRVAGDTQYF. The CDR3 DNA is TGCGCCAGCAGCCCCCGGGTAGCGGGAGATACGCAGTATTTT.

This chain uses TRBV5-1 with TRBJ2-1, with D maybe TRBD2 (5 bases). The germline V gene has CDR1 SGHRS and CDR2 YFSETQ. The CDR3 totals 16 residues. The V end was cut by 0 bases, the J end by 0 bases, with 10 bases between. The CDR3: CASSLGRRSSYNEQFF. The CDR3 nucleotides read TGCGCCAGCAGCTTGGGAAGGAGGAGCTCCTACAATGAGCAGTTCTTC.

The gene calls are TRBV2 and TRBJ2-1; 9 positions agree with TRBD2. After removal of 6 bases from V and 10 bases from J, the junction contained 4 bases not matched to a gene. Per germline, CDR1 SNHLY and CDR2 FYNNEI. There are 12 residues in the CDR3. The CDR3 DNA reads as TGTGCCAGCAGACTAGCGGGTTCCGAGCAGTTCTTC. Amino acids: CASRLAGSEQFF.

This clone was observed a handful of times. This chain connects TRBV12-5 to TRBJ2-7; tentative D call: TRBD2 (6 bases). Trimming pared 1 base from V and 5 bases from J, leaving 18 bases between. Per the germline V gene, CDR1 is LGHNT and CDR2 is FRNRAP. The CDR3 runs to 16 residues. The CDR3 nucleotides read TGTGCTAGTGGTTTGGGGTACCTAGCGAGAACCCACGAGCAGTACTTC. As protein: CASGLGYLARTHEQYF. Complete variable domain (other parts from reference TRBV12-5 and TRBJ2-7): DARVTQTPRHKVTEMGQEVTMRCQPILGHNTVFWYRQTMMQGLELLAYFRNRAPLDDSGMPKDRFSAEMPDATLATLKIQPSEPRDSAVYFCASGLGYLARTHEQYFGPGTRLTVT.

This chain uses TRBV29-1 with TRBJ1-1; possible D gene TRBD1, 5 bases. This CDR3 comprises 12 residues. Germline lookup yields CDR1 SQVTM and CDR2 ANQGSEA. Trimming pared 7 bases from V and 4 bases from J, leaving 13 bases between. The CDR3 loop is CSAQGTGTEAFF. For the CDR3, the DNA is TGCAGCGCCCAGGGTACCGGCACTGAAGCTTTCTTT.

This chain uses TRBV28 with TRBJ2-7, with a weak D call TRBD2 (6 bases). In germline, CDR1 is MDHEN, CDR2 SYDVKM. V gave up 3 bases and J gave up 3 bases, with 9 bases separating them. This CDR3 contains 13 residues. For the CDR3, the DNA is TGTGCCAGCAGTTTGCAGGACTACTACGAGCAGTACTTC. Translated: CASSLQDYYEQYF.

The chain couples TRBV30 to TRBJ2-1; 7 positions match TRBD2. Germline loops: CDR1 GTSNPN, CDR2 SVGIG (reference sequence). CDR3 length equals 15 residues. V lost 0 bases to trimming and J lost 0 bases; unmatched junction nucleotides: 2. The CDR3 sequence: CAWSVRGSSYNEQFF. CDR3 nucleotides: TGTGCCTGGAGTGTACGCGGGAGCTCCTACAATGAGCAGTTCTTC.

The chain joins TRBV2 to TRBJ2-2; unclear D gene. V lost 1 base to trimming and J lost 6 bases, with 6 bases between them. This CDR3 has 13 amino acids. Germline V lookup: CDR1 SNHLY, CDR2 FYNNEI. CDR3 nucleotides: TGTGCCAGCAGTGAAGGAAGATCCGGGGAGCTGTTTTTT. This gives the protein CASSEGRSGELFF.

This clone was seen only a few times. This chain uses TRBV11-2 with TRBJ1-1; D call uncertain. The V gene's germline CDR1 is SGHAT and CDR2 FQNNGV. There are 13 residues in the CDR3. V lost 5 bases and J 2 bases, leaving 9 bases between the germline ends. Here the CDR3 reads CASSRTTNTEAFF. DNA of the CDR3: TGTGCCAGCAGCCGAACTACTAACACTGAAGCTTTCTTT.

This chain joins TRBV30 and TRBJ2-4; D is unclear. CDR1 is GTSNPN, CDR2 SVGIG, per germline (reference sequence). Deletions cut 3 bases from V and 7 bases from J, with 7 bases between. This CDR3 has 11 amino acids. For the CDR3, the DNA is TGTGCCTGGAGGACAAGGAACATTCAGTACTTC. Its protein is CAWRTRNIQYF.

The chain couples TRBV11-3 to TRBJ2-2, with 8 bases matching TRBD1. The CDR3 covers 15 residues. V lost 6 bases, J lost 1 base, and 4 bases stayed unmatched. Germline-derived CDR1 and CDR2 are SGHNT and YENEEA. The CDR3 here is CASRSGTGNTGELFF. The CDR3 DNA reads TGTGCCAGCAGGTCTGGGACAGGGAACACCGGGGAGCTGTTTTTT.

This clone was found a few times. This chain's CDR3 is CASSPNLVNYGYTF. CDR3 nucleotides: TGCGCCAGCAGCCCCAACCTGGTTAACTATGGCTACACCTTC. The chain joins TRBV4-1 to TRBJ1-2; D uncertain. V lost 4 bases to trimming and J lost 1 base, with 10 bases between them. The germline V gene has CDR1 MGHRA and CDR2 YSYEKL. This CDR3 is built from 14 residues.

The V and J genes are TRBV29-1 and TRBJ2-7; weak D call: TRBD1 (5 bases). The ends were cut back, 7 bases at V and 6 bases at J, with 16 bases in the middle. This CDR3 has 12 residues. Germline CDR1 SQVTM, CDR2 ANQGSEA. The CDR3 protein is CSGDSDMSEQYF. Here the CDR3 DNA reads TGCAGCGGAGACTCGGACATGTCCGAGCAGTACTTC.

This clone was observed a handful of times. J is TRBJ1-1 and V is TRBV28, with no clear D. In germline, CDR1 is MDHEN, CDR2 SYDVKM. CDR3 length: 11 amino acids. V lost 3 bases, J lost 8 bases, and 7 bases lay in between. The CDR3 protein is CASSFLSEAFF. The DNA of the CDR3 is TGTGCCAGCAGTTTCTTATCCGAAGCTTTCTTT.

V usage is TRBV9 and J usage is TRBJ1-1, with D unclear. This CDR3 region has 15 residues. Between the trimmed V and J ends, which lost 0 bases and 1 base, there was a span of 10 bases. The germline gives CDR1 SGDLS, CDR2 YYNGEE. CDR3 loop: CASSVGAAQNTEAFF. The CDR3, as DNA: TGTGCCAGCAGCGTAGGGGCAGCCCAGAACACTGAAGCTTTCTTT. The full variable domain, with the rest looked up from reference TRBV9 and TRBJ1-1, is DSGVTQTPKHLITATGQRVTLRCSPRSGDLSVYWYQQSLDQGLQFLIQYYNGEERAKGNILERFSAQQFPDLHSELNLSSLELGDSALYFCASSVGAAQNTEAFFGQGTRLTVV.

The genes are TRBV11-2 and TRBJ2-5; TRBD2 agrees at 11 bases. The V gene end was trimmed by 4 bases and the J gene end by 2 bases; junction bases not matched to a gene: 9. Germline CDR1 and CDR2: SGHAT and FQNNGV. The CDR3 covers 17 residues. The CDR3 coding sequence is TGTGCCAGCAGCTCCGTCCATAGCGGGAGGGGGCAAGAGACCCAGTACTTC. The encoded protein is CASSSVHSGRGQETQYF.

V and J are TRBV4-1 and TRBJ2-5, with a weak D call TRBD2 (7 bases). CDR1 is MGHRA, CDR2 YSYEKL, per germline. The CDR3 loop spans 16 amino acids. Trimming left V 0 bases short and J 5 bases short, with 16 bases between. Here the CDR3 DNA reads TGCGCCAGCAGCCAAGAGGGAGGGGGAGGCGAGGAGACCCAGTACTTC. Encoded protein: CASSQEGGGGEETQYF.

The V and J genes are TRBV29-1 and TRBJ2-5; possible D gene TRBD2, 5 bases. CDR1 and CDR2 (germline): SQVTM, ANQGSEA. CDR3 length: 12 amino acids. V was clipped by 4 bases and J by 3 bases, with 9 bases between them. The CDR3 loop reads CSVVGAEETQYF. The CDR3 DNA reads as TGCAGCGTTGTCGGAGCGGAAGAGACCCAGTACTTC.

The V call is TRBV19, the J call TRBJ2-1; TRBD2 matches 11 bases. Looked up from germline, CDR1 is LNHDA and CDR2 is SQIVND (reference sequence). CDR3 length equals 18 residues. With 7 bases clipped from V and 1 base from J, the junction kept 12 bases outside the gene matches. The CDR3 loop reads CASKRTGTSGNSYNEQFF. CDR3 bases: TGTGCCAGTAAGAGAACCGGGACTAGCGGAAATTCCTACAATGAGCAGTTCTTC. The complete variable domain, with remaining parts taken from reference TRBV19 and TRBJ2-1, reads DGGITQSPKYLFRKEGQNVTLSCEQNLNHDAMYWYRQDPGQGLRLIYYSQIVNDFQKGDIAEGYSVSREKKESFPLTVTSAQKNPTAFYLCASKRTGTSGNSYNEQFFGPGTRLTVL.

The rearrangement uses TRBV10-3 and TRBJ2-1; tentatively, D is TRBD2 (6 bases). Trimming stripped 6 bases from V and 2 bases from J, with 11 bases between. CDR1 and CDR2 from the germline V gene are ENHRY and SYGVKD. The CDR3 spans 14 residues. This CDR3 is CAIRGSGTYNEQFF. For the CDR3, the DNA is TGTGCCATCAGAGGTAGCGGTACCTACAATGAGCAGTTCTTC.

The chain combines TRBV11-2 with TRBJ1-3; D is possibly TRBD1 (5 bases). Germline CDR1 SGHAT, CDR2 FQNNGV. Trimming removed 5 bases from V and 3 bases from J, with 17 bases in between. This CDR3 is built from 16 residues. The CDR3 protein is CASSPGTDSFGNTIYF. In DNA, the CDR3 is TGTGCCAGCAGCCCCGGGACGGACTCTTTTGGAAACACCATATATTTT.